This TCR beta chain appears in the sequencing data of a study of shared clonotypes between healthy human individuals. CDR1 and CDR2 (germline): SGHRS, YFSETQ. The CDR3 extends over 16 amino acids. V was shortened by 5 bases and J by 3 bases, with 19 bases between the two germline ends. The protocol was immunoSEQ multiplex PCR, while the TCRdb copy is restricted to in-frame clones and leaves out a portion. The sample has 850,000 to 1,200,000 clones, under 80% seen once. This clone came up many times. Input material: memory CD4+ T cells sorted from blood. The sample's subset: CD45RA-negative fraction. The rearrangement uses TRBV5-1 and TRBJ2-3; D possibly corresponds to TRBD1 (6 bases). The receptor was derived from a man aged 18 to 35 in good health. The CDR3 coding sequence is TGCGCCAGCAGGTATTCACAGGGAGAGAGGACAGATACGCAGTATTTT. Encoded protein: CASRYSQGERTDTQYF.